The 22 T cell receptor beta chains reported below all come from one sample, sequenced in a study of neurological immune-mediated disorders. TCRdb fed the 5' RACE reads into MiXCR, producing one record per CDR3 protein. This table has tens of thousands of distinct CDR3 sequences, roughly 15% appearing once. Stated time point: longitudinal time-point 1 (baseline). The sequenced sample consisted of PBMCs. These receptors all stem from a female donor with HTLV-1-associated myelopathy (HAM/TSP).

This clonotype was counted at least ten times. The chain couples TRBV7-9 to TRBJ1-5; D gene uncertain. V was cut by 1 base and J by 3 bases, with 10 bases left in between. The germline gives CDR1 SEHNR, CDR2 FQNEAQ (reference sequence). This CDR3 spans 15 amino acids. As DNA, the CDR3 is TGTGCCAGCAGCTTAGGGTGGACCGACAATCAGCCCCAGCATTTT. This sequence encodes CASSLGWTDNQPQHF.

This clonotype was observed at least ten times. The chain joins TRBV5-1 to TRBJ1-1, with D possibly TRBD1 on 5 matching bases. CDR3 length: 13 amino acids. Germline V gene data show CDR1 as SGHRS and CDR2 as YFSETQ. The V gene lost 5 bases and the J gene lost 2 bases, with 10 bases spanning the gap. The chain's CDR3 is CASRADINTEAFF. In nucleotides, the CDR3 is TGCGCCAGCAGAGCGGACATAAACACTGAAGCTTTCTTT.

There are a few counts of this clonotype. No DNA is shown, since the ends of the CDR3 on it are uncertain; the CDR3 is the one TCRdb lists. The rearrangement uses TRBV7-9 and TRBJ2-7; the table's D call TRBD2 went unverified against the DNA. The CDR3 comprises 19 residues, both ends counted. Germline V gene sequence: CDR1 SEHNR, CDR2 FQNEAQ (reference sequence). The chain's CDR3 is CASSFYICSARTSGYEQYF.

The J gene is TRBJ2-7, the V gene TRBV19; TRBD1 matches at 8 bases. CDR3 size: 14 residues. V lost 5 bases to trimming and J lost 2 bases; unmatched junction nucleotides: 5. Germline CDR1 is LNHDA and CDR2 is SQIVND (reference sequence). The CDR3 DNA sequence: TGTGCCAGTAGTCGCGGACAGGGCGCCTACGAGCAGTACTTC. Protein sequence: CASSRGQGAYEQYF.

In its sample, this clonotype was seen many times. The chain links TRBV7-9 to TRBJ2-5; no firm D call. V lost 1 base to trimming and J lost 2 bases, with 8 bases between them. The CDR3 spans 14 residues. Germline values: CDR1 SEHNR, CDR2 FQNEAQ (reference sequence). The CDR3 reads CASSLEHLQETQYF. The CDR3 nucleotides read TGTGCCAGCAGCTTAGAGCACTTACAAGAGACCCAGTACTTC.

This clonotype was seen many times. The V gene is TRBV7-2, the J gene TRBJ2-1, with 9 bases lining up with TRBD2. This CDR3 comprises 17 residues. V gave up 2 bases and J gave up 4 bases; unmatched junction bases: 9. Germline CDR1 and CDR2: SGHTA and FQGNSA. The CDR3 bases are TGTGCCAGCAGCTTATCTCTAGCGGGGTCACAGTACAATGAGCAGTTCTTC. Protein: CASSLSLAGSQYNEQFF.

This clonotype has ten or more counts. This chain connects TRBV14 to TRBJ2-4; D unresolved. The CDR3 is 14 residues long. The germline V gene has CDR1 SGHDN and CDR2 FVKESK. V lost 0 bases, J lost 7 bases, and 10 bases lay in between. CDR3: CASSQDRWTNIQYF. For the CDR3, the DNA is TGTGCCAGCAGCCAAGACAGGTGGACGAACATTCAGTACTTC. The entire variable domain, with the rest obtained from reference TRBV14 and TRBJ2-4, is as follows: EAGVTQFPSHSVIEKGQTVTLRCDPISGHDNLYWYRRVMGKEIKFLLHFVKESKQDESGMPNNRFLAERTGGTYSTLKVQPAELEDSGVYFCASSQDRWTNIQYFGAGTRLSVL.

The table lists this clonotype with many counts. V and J are TRBV11-1 and TRBJ2-1; 7 positions agree with TRBD1. The CDR3 sequence is 16 residues long. The ends lost 5 bases at V and 3 bases at J; junction bases unmatched: 10. Germline V gene sequence: CDR1 SGHAT, CDR2 FQDESV (reference sequence). DNA of the CDR3: TGTGCCAGCAGCGGGCACGGACAGGTCAACTACAATGAGCAGTTCTTC. It is translated as CASSGHGQVNYNEQFF.

This clonotype showed up many times. This chain connects TRBV28 to TRBJ1-5; 8 nucleotides line up with TRBD1. After removal of 4 bases from V and 1 base from J, the junction contained 3 bases not matched to a gene. The CDR3 has 15 amino acids. Germline V lookup: CDR1 MDHEN, CDR2 SYDVKM. The CDR3 sequence is CASSSDRESNQPQHF. CDR3 in DNA: TGTGCCAGCAGTTCGGACAGGGAGAGCAATCAGCCCCAGCATTTT.

Concerning this clonotype itself: Being one base from a much bigger clone, this may be a read error. The rearrangement uses TRBV6-1 and TRBJ2-2; 9 bases agree with TRBD1. Germline lookup yields CDR1 MNHNS and CDR2 SASEGT. This CDR3 has 15 amino acids. Losses at the gene ends were 7 bases for V and 1 base for J; bases not matched to a gene: 4. The CDR3 sequence is CASMPDRGNTGELFF. The CDR3 bases are TGTGCCAGCATGCCGGACAGGGGGAACACCGGGGAGCTGTTTTTT.

As concerns this clonotype: Given a much more abundant clone one base away, this may be a read error. The V gene is TRBV29-1, the J gene TRBJ2-2; 10 bases fit TRBD1. J lost 7 bases, V lost 7 bases, and 6 bases had no gene match. This CDR3 spans 13 amino acids. Germline values: CDR1 SQVTM, CDR2 ANQGSEA. The CDR3 nucleotides read TGCAGCGGACAGGGGGCGTTCAACGGGGAGCTGTTTTTT. Translating it yields CSGQGAFNGELFF.

Points on this clonotype: Given a much more abundant clone one base away, this may be a read error. This chain links TRBV6-2 or TRBV6-3 with TRBJ1-5; D not certain. The CDR3 loop spans 15 amino acids. From germline, CDR1 is MNHEY and CDR2 SVGEGT. CDR3 DNA: TGTGCCAGCAGTCCCGGACGGATTAGCAATCATCCCCAGCATTTT. This encodes CASSPGRISNHPQHF.

This clonotype has a count of ten or more. The chain combines TRBV9 with TRBJ2-7, with TRBD2 as a possible D gene (6 bases). Germline CDR1 and CDR2: SGDLS and YYNGEE. This CDR3 has 15 amino acids. Between the trimmed V and J ends, which lost 0 bases and 0 bases, there was a span of 10 bases. This CDR3 is CASSVVDGSSYEQYF. In DNA, the CDR3 is TGTGCCAGCAGCGTAGTTGACGGGAGCTCCTACGAGCAGTACTTC.

The table lists this clonotype with many counts. The gene calls are TRBV7-9 and TRBJ2-7; 7 bases map to TRBD1. J was trimmed by 3 bases and V by 6 bases; bases with no gene match: 5. There are 13 residues in the CDR3. Germline CDR1 and CDR2: SEHNR and FQNEAQ (reference sequence). The CDR3 is CASSSTGDYEQYF. In nucleotides, the CDR3 is TGTGCCAGCAGTTCTACAGGGGACTACGAGCAGTACTTC. The full variable domain, rest sourced from reference TRBV7-9 and TRBJ2-7, is DTGVSQNPRHKITKRGQNVTFRCDPISEHNRLYWYRQTLGQGPEFLTYFQNEAQLEKSRLLSDRFSAERPKGSFSTLEIQRTEQGDSAMYLCASSSTGDYEQYFGPGTRLTVT.

This clonotype was detected many times. This chain connects TRBV7-9 to TRBJ2-7, with D possibly TRBD1 on 6 matching bases. Trimming left V 2 bases short and J 2 bases short, with 10 bases between. Germline V gene lookup returns CDR1 SEHNR and CDR2 FQNEAQ (reference sequence). This CDR3 spans 14 amino acids. This CDR3 reads CASSLSGAPYEQYF. The CDR3 nucleotides are TGTGCCAGCAGCTTATCAGGGGCCCCCTACGAGCAGTACTTC.

The chain carries TRBV6-2 or TRBV6-3 and TRBJ2-3; 7 nucleotides align to TRBD1. The CDR3 sequence is 15 residues long. Germline V CDR1 and CDR2: MNHEY, SVGEGT. V trimming: 5 bases; J trimming: 3 bases; junction bases outside the gene matches: 8. CDR3 in DNA: TGTGCCAGCAGTCAAAGACAGGGCGGGACAGATACGCAGTATTTT. Protein sequence: CASSQRQGGTDTQYF.

This clonotype was seen ten or more times. V gene TRBV5-1 combines with J gene TRBJ2-2; D is unresolved. Per germline, CDR1 SGHRS and CDR2 YFSETQ. Trimming removed 4 bases from V and 2 bases from J, with 12 bases in between. The CDR3 has 15 residues. CDR3 nucleotides: TGCGCCAGCAGCCGCATAGAACAAAACACCGGGGAGCTGTTTTTT. This translates into CASSRIEQNTGELFF.

This clonotype was observed at least ten times. The chain recombines TRBV5-1 with TRBJ2-1, with TRBD1 identical over 9 bases. The CDR3 extends over 15 amino acids. Germline-derived CDR1 and CDR2 are SGHRS and YFSETQ. V gave up 4 bases and J gave up 13 bases; unmatched junction bases: 15. CDR3 loop: CASSLAPGTGTPQFF. CDR3 bases: TGCGCCAGCAGCCTAGCACCGGGGACAGGGACGCCCCAGTTCTTC.

Note on this clonotype: This may stem from a read error, because a much larger clone lies one nucleotide away. The V call is TRBV5-1, the J call TRBJ2-2, with 8 bases lining up with TRBD2. The V segment lost 5 bases and the J segment 6 bases; nucleotides outside the gene matches: 9. The germline V gene has CDR1 SGHRS and CDR2 YFSETQ. The CDR3 is 15 amino acids. DNA of the CDR3: TGCGCCAGCAGACCAAGCGGGGGCCAGGCCGGGGAGCTGTTTTTT. Protein product: CASRPSGGQAGELFF.

This chain connects TRBV7-6 to TRBJ2-7; 8 nucleotides agree with TRBD1. With 5 bases clipped from V and 1 base from J, the junction kept 7 bases outside the gene matches. The CDR3 runs to 15 residues. Germline values: CDR1 SGHVS, CDR2 FNYEAQ. The CDR3 region has the DNA TGTGCCAGCAGCCCTGGGACAGGCGGTTCCTACGAGCAGTACTTC. Its translation is CASSPGTGGSYEQYF.

This clonotype was counted many times. The chain combines TRBV5-4 with TRBJ2-1, with a tentative D call TRBD1 (7 bases). CDR1 and CDR2 from the germline V gene are SGHNT and YYREEE (reference sequence). The germline V and J ends were trimmed by 4 bases and 7 bases, with 15 bases remaining between them. CDR3 size: 14 residues. CDR3 residues: CASSAFRGRNEQFF. The CDR3 DNA is TGTGCCAGCAGCGCTTTCAGGGGGAGGAATGAGCAGTTCTTC.

The genes are TRBV20-1 and TRBJ2-3; 7 bases align to TRBD2. CDR3 length: 14 amino acids. Trimming at V came to 6 bases and at J to 0 bases, leaving 6 bases not matched to a gene. The germline CDR1 and CDR2 sequences are DFQATT and SNEGSKA (reference sequence). CDR3 region: CSAPLAASTDTQYF. CDR3 nucleotides: TGCAGTGCCCCTCTAGCGGCTAGCACAGATACGCAGTATTTT.